This is a list of T cell receptor beta chains from one sample in a study of T-cell memory formation after mild COVID-19. MiXCR, applied by TCRdb to the 5' RACE reads, yields one record per CDR3 protein. Seen here are under 550,000 distinct CDR3 sequences, about 20% observed once, and the top ten hold about a fifth. The sequencing input was PBMCs or a T cell subset sorted from them (not recorded which). The receptors derive from a man aged 18 to 29 who had mild COVID-19 (a few samples of this study predate the infection). Cell type and time point are not known. Both conserved end residues are trimmed from each CDR3. Not all rows give a size; the values are once, few, many and, for expanded clones, a class.

V	length	J	size	CDR3
TRBV27	15	TRBJ2-5	few	ASSLSVAGVTRETQY
TRBV7-8	11	TRBJ1-1	few	ASSLAAGREAF
TRBV7-3	13	TRBJ2-3	NA	ASSSAGAGGDTQY
TRBV20-1	10	TRBJ2-7	few	SAGRDGYEQY
TRBV5-1	12	TRBJ1-1	NA	ASSLGGAGTEAF
TRBV5-1	13	TRBJ2-7	few	ASSLGAGGLYEQY
TRBV5-1	13	TRBJ2-3	few	ASSLRQGSTDTQY
TRBV4-2	13	TRBJ1-5	few	ASSRQGETDQPQH
TRBV5-5	11	TRBJ2-6	few	ASRQAGANVLT
TRBV12-3/TRBV12-4	10	TRBJ2-5	few	ASSPGGGAQY
TRBV4-2	14	TRBJ1-2	few	ASSQELGLRVDGYT
TRBV3-1	15	TRBJ2-5	few	ASSQIDDPGGQETQY
TRBV5-1	15	TRBJ2-1	NA	ASRVPRAQSSYNEQF
TRBV7-3	11	TRBJ2-1	NA	ASSLAQGTEQF
TRBV7-3	13	TRBJ2-2	few	ASKRLASATGELF
TRBV4-3	15	TRBJ1-2	few	ASSQVGPGQGTYGYT
TRBV12-3/TRBV12-4	12	TRBJ1-5	few	ASSRGAPNQPQH
TRBV20-1	13	TRBJ2-5	NA	SARLPGTRGETQY